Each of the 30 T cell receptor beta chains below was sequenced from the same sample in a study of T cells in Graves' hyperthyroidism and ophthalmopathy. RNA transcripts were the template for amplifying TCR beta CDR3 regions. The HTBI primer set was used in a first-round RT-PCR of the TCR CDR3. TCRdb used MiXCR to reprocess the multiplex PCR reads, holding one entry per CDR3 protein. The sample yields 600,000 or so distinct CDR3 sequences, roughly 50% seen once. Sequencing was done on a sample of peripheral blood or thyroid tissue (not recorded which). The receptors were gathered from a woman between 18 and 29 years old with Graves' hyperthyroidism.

CDR3 bases: TGCAGCGTTTCCCCGGGACAGGGGAACGAGCAGTACTTC. Translated: CSVSPGQGNEQYF. V and J are TRBV29-1 and TRBJ2-7; 10 bases are shared with TRBD1. This CDR3 spans 13 amino acids. Trimming cost V 5 bases and J 5 bases; bases outside gene matches: 6. Germline CDR1 is SQVTM and CDR2 is ANQGSEA.

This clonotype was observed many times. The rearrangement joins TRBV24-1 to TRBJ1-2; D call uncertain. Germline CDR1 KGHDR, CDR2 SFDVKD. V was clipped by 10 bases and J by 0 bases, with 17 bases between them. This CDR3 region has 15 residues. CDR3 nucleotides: TGTGCCACGGCCCCCGGTGATCCAGCTAACTATGGCTACACCTTC. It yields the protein CATAPGDPANYGYTF.

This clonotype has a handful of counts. The chain's CDR3 is CASSFPRGQVDYGYTF. CDR3 DNA: TGTGCCAGCAGCTTTCCCAGGGGGCAGGTGGACTATGGCTACACCTTC. The V and J genes are TRBV5-5 and TRBJ1-2; the match to TRBD1 covers 8 bases. The germline gives CDR1 SGHKS, CDR2 YYEKEE (reference sequence). With 2 bases clipped from V and 3 bases from J, the junction kept 9 bases outside the gene matches. This CDR3 contains 16 residues.

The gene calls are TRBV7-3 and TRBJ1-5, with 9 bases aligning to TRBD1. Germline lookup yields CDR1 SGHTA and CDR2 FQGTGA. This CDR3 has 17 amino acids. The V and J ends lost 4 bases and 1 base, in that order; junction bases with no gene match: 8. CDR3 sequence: CASSSAGQGQSNQPQHF. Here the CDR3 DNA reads TGTGCCAGCAGCTCCGCGGGACAGGGACAGAGCAATCAGCCCCAGCATTTT.

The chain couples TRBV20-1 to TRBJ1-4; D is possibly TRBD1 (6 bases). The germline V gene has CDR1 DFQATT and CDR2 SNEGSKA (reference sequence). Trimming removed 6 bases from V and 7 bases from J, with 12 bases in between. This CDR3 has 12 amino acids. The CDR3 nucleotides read TGCAGTGCCATCCGCAGGGGTGAAAAACTGTTTTTT. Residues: CSAIRRGEKLFF.

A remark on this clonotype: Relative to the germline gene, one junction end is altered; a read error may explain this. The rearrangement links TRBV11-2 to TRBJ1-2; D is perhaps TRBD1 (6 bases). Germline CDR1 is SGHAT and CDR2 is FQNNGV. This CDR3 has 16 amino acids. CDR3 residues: CASSQEHRDLNYGYTF. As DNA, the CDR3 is TGCGCCAGCAGCCAGGAACACAGGGATCTTAACTATGGCTACACCTTC.

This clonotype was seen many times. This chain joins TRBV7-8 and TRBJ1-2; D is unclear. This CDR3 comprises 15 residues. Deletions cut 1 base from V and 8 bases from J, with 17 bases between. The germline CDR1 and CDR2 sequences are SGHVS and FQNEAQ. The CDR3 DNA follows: TGTGCCAGCAGCTTAGGACCTGGGTCGGTGGGCGGCTACACCTTC. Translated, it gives CASSLGPGSVGGYTF.

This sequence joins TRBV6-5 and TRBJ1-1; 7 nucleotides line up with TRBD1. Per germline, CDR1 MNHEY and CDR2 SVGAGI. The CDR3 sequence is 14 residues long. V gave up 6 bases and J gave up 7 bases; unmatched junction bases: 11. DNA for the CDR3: TGTGCCAGCAGCACGACAGGGTACCGGGATGAAGCTTTCTTT. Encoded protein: CASSTTGYRDEAFF.

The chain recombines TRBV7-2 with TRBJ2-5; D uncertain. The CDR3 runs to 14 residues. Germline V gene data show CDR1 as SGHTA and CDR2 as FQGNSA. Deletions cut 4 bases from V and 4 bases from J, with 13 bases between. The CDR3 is CASSYGGLGETQYF. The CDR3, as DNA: TGTGCCAGCAGCTATGGCGGTTTGGGAGAGACCCAGTACTTC. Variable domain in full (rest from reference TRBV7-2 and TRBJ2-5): GAGVSQSPSNKVTEKGKDVELRCDPISGHTALYWYRQSLGQGLEFLIYFQGNSAPDKSGLPSDRFSAERTGGSVSTLTIQRTQQEDSAVYLCASSYGGLGETQYFGPGTRLLVL.

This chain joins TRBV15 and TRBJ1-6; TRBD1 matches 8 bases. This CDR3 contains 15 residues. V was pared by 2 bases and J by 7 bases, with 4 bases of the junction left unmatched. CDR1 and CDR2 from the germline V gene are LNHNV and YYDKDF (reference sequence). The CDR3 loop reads CATSRRDRFNSPLHF. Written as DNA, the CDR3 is TGTGCCACCAGCAGACGGGACAGGTTCAATTCACCCCTCCACTTT.

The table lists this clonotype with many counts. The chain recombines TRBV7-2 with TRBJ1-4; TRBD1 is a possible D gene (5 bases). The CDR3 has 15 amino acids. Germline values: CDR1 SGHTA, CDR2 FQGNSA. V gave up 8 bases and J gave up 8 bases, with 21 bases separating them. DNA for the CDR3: TGTGCCAGCCGCTCCACCCCGGGACGGTGGGAAAAACTGTTTTTT. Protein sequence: CASRSTPGRWEKLFF. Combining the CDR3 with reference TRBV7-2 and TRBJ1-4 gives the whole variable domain GAGVSQSPSNKVTEKGKDVELRCDPISGHTALYWYRQSLGQGLEFLIYFQGNSAPDKSGLPSDRFSAERTGGSVSTLTIQRTQQEDSAVYLCASRSTPGRWEKLFFGSGTQLSVL.

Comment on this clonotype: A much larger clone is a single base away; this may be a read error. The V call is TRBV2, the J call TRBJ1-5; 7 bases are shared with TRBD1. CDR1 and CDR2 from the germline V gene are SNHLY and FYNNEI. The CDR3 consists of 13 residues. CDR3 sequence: CARSPGQAQPQHF. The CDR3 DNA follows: TGTGCCCGCAGCCCCGGACAGGCTCAGCCCCAGCATTTT. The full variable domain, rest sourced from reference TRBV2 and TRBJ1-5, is EPEVTQTPSHQVTQMGQEVILRCVPISNHLYFYWYRQILGQKVEFLVSFYNNEISEKSEIFDDQFSVERPDGSNFTLKIRSTKLEDSAMYFCARSPGQAQPQHFGDGTRLSIL.

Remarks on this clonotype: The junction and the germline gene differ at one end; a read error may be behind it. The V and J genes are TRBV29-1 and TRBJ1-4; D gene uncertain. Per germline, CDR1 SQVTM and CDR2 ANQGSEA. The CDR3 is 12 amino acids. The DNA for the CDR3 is TGTGCCTGGAGTGGGACTAATGAAAAACTGTTTTTT. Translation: CAWSGTNEKLFF.

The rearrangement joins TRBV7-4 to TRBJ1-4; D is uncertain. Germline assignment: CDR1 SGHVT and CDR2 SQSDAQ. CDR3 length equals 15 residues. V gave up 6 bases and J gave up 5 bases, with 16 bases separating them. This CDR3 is CASSPETYKNEKLFF. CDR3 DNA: TGTGCCAGCAGTCCAGAGACCTACAAGAATGAAAAACTGTTTTTT.

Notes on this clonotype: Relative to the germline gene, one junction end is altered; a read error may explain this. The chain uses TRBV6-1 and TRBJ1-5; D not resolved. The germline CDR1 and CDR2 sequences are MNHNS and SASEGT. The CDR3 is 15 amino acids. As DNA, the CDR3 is TGTGTCAGCAGTGAGGCAGGTTATAGCAATCAGCCCCAGCATTTT. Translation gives CVSSEAGYSNQPQHF.

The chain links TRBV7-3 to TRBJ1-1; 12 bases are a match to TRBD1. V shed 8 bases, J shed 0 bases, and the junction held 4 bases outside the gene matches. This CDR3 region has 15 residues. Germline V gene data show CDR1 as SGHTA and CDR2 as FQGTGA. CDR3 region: CASAGTGGMNTEAFF. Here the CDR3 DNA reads TGTGCCAGCGCCGGGACAGGGGGCATGAACACTGAAGCTTTCTTT.

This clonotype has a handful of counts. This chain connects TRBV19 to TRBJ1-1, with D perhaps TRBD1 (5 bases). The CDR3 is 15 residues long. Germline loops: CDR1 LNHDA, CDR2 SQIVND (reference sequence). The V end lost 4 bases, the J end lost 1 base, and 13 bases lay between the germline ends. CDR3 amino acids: CASSTLWGENTEAFF. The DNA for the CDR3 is TGTGCCAGTAGTACCCTTTGGGGGGAGAACACTGAAGCTTTCTTT.

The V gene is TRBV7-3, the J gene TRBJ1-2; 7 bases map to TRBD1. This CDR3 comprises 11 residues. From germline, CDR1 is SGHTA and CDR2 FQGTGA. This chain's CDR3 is CAGRGQRGYTF. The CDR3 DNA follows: TGTGCTGGGAGGGGGCAGAGGGGCTACACCTTC.

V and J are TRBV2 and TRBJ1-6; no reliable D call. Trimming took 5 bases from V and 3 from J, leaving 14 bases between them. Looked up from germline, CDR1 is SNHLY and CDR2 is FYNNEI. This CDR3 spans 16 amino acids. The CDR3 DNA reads TGTGCCAGCAGTTTATCGAACCTGTACTATAATTCACCCCTCCACTTT. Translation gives CASSLSNLYYNSPLHF. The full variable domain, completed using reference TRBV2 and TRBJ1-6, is EPEVTQTPSHQVTQMGQEVILRCVPISNHLYFYWYRQILGQKVEFLVSFYNNEISEKSEIFDDQFSVERPDGSNFTLKIRSTKLEDSAMYFCASSLSNLYYNSPLHFGNGTRLTVT.

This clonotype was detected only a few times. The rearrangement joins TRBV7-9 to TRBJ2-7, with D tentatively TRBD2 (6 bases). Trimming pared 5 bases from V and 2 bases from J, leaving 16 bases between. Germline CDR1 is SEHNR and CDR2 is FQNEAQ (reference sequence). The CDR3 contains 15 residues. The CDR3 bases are TGTGCCAGCAGCCCGGCGCAGCGGGTAACCTACGAGCAGTACTTC. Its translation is CASSPAQRVTYEQYF.

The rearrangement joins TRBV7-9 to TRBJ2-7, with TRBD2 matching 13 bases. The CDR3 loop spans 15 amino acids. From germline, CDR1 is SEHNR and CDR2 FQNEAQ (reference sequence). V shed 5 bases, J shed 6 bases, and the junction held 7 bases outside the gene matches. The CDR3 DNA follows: TGTGCCAGCAGCATCGCCGGGACTAGCGGGATCGAGCAGTACTTC. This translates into CASSIAGTSGIEQYF.

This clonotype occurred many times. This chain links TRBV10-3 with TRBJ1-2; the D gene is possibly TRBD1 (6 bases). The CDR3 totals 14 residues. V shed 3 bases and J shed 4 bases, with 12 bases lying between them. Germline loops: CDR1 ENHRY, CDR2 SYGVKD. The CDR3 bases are TGTGCCATCAGTGATGAGGGGGTTGGCTATGGCTACACCTTC. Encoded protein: CAISDEGVGYGYTF.

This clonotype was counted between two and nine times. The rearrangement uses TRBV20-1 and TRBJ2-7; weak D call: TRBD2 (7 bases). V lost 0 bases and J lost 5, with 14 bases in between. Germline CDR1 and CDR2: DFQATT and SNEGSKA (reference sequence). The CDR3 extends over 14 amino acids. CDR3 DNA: TGCAGTGCTAGAGAGTGGCAGGGGAGGGACGAGCAGTACTTC. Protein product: CSAREWQGRDEQYF.

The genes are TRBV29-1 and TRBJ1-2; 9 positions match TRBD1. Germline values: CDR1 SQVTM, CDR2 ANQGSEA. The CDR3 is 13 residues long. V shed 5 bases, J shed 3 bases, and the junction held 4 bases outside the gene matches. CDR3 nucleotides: TGCAGCGTTCATGGGACAGGGTACTATGGCTACACCTTC. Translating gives CSVHGTGYYGYTF.

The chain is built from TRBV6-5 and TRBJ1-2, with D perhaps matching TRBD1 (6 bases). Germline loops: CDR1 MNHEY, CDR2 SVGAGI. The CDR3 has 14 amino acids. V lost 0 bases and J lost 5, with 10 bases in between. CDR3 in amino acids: CASSYSTDSYGYTF. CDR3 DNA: TGTGCCAGCAGTTACTCTACGGACAGTTATGGCTACACCTTC.

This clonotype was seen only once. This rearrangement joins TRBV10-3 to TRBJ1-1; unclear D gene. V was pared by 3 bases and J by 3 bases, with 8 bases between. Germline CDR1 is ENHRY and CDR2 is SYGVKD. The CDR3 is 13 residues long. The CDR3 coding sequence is TGTGCCATCAGTGACTGGCGGGACACTGAAGCTTTCTTT. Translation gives CAISDWRDTEAFF.

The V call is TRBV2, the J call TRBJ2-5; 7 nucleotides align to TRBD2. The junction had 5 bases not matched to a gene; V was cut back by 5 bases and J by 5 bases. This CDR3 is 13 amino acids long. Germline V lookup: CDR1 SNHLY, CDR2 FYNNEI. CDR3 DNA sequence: TGTGCCAGCAGTCTAGCGGCTGACGAGACCCAGTACTTC. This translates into CASSLAADETQYF.

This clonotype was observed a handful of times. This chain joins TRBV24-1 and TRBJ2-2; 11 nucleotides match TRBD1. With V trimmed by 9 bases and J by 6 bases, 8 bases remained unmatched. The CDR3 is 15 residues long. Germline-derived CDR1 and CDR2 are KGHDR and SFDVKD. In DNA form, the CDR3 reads TGTGCCACCGAACATCGGGACAGGGGGTCCGGGGAGCTGTTTTTT. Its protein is CATEHRDRGSGELFF.

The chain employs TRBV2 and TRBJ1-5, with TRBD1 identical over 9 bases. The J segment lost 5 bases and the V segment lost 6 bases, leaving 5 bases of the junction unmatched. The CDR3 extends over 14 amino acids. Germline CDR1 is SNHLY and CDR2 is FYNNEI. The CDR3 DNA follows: TGTGCCAGCAGAACTACAGGGGGCCATCAGCCCCAGCATTTT. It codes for CASRTTGGHQPQHF.

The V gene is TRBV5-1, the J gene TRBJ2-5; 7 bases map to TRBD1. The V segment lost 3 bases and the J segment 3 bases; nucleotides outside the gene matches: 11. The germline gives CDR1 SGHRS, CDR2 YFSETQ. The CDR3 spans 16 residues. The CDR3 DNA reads TGCGCCAGCAGCTGGCCAGTTCGGGACAGTAAAGAGACCCAGTACTTC. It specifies CASSWPVRDSKETQYF.